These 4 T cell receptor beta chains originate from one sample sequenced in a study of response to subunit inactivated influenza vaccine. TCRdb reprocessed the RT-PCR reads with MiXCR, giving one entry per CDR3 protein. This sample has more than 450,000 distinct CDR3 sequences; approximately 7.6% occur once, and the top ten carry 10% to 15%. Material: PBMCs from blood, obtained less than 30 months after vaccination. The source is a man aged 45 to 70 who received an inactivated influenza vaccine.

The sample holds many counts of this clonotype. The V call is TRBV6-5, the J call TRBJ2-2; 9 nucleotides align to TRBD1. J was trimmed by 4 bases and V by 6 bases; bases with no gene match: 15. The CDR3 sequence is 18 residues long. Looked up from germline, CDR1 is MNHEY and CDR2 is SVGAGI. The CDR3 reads CASRVGQGSPSGTGELFF. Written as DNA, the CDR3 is TGTGCCAGCAGAGTCGGACAGGGGTCACCCTCCGGCACCGGGGAGCTGTTTTTT.

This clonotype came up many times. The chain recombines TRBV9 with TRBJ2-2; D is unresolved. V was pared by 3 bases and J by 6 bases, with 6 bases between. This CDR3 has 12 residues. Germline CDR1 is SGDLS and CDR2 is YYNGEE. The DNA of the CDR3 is TGTGCCAGCAGCGCCGGCCCCGGGGAGCTGTTTTTT. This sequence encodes CASSAGPGELFF. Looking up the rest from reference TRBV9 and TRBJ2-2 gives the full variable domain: DSGVTQTPKHLITATGQRVTLRCSPRSGDLSVYWYQQSLDQGLQFLIQYYNGEERAKGNILERFSAQQFPDLHSELNLSSLELGDSALYFCASSAGPGELFFGEGSRLTVL.

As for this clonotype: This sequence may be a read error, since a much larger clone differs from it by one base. CDR3 DNA sequence: TGTGCCAGCAGCCAAGCCGGGACTAGCGGGAGCAAGGAGCAGTTCTTC. It codes for CASSQAGTSGSKEQFF. The chain carries TRBV3-1 and TRBJ2-1; 14 nucleotides match TRBD2. The CDR3 runs 16 residues. With 1 base clipped from V and 10 bases from J, the junction kept 6 bases outside the gene matches. Germline V lookup: CDR1 LGHDT, CDR2 YNNKEL (reference sequence).

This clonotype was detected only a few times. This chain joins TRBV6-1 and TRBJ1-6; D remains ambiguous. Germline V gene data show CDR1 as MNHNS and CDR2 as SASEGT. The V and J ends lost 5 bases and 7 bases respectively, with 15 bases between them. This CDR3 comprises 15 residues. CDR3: CASSPTSPMNSPLHF. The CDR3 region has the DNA TGTGCCAGCAGTCCAACATCTCCGATGAATTCACCCCTCCACTTT.